One and the same sample provided the 27 T cell receptor beta chains below, sequenced in a study of T cell repertoires in cytomegalovirus infection. TCRdb redid the calling of the reads with MiXCR, one entry per CDR3 protein. The table records about 360,000 distinct CDR3 sequences, roughly a third of them present only once. Antigens of these TCRs are unknown. Here the sequenced sample was cultured PBMCs, taken from culture after CMV antigen stimulation. The source of these receptors is a human donor in good health (CMV status not recorded). Some clones in this sample may be carry-over from other donors' samples.

The gene calls are TRBV6-6 and TRBJ1-2; 7 bases are a match to TRBD1. The CDR3 consists of 14 residues. The V and J ends lost 0 bases and 4 bases, in that order; junction bases with no gene match: 2. Germline CDR1 reads MNHNY; CDR2 reads SVGAGI (reference sequence). The CDR3 nucleotides are TGTGCCAGCAGTTACTCGACAGGGACCTATGGCTACACCTTC. Translation: CASSYSTGTYGYTF.

The gene calls are TRBV7-2 and TRBJ2-7; 8 nucleotides align to TRBD2. V lost 1 base and J lost 6; bases outside the gene matches: 11. The CDR3 consists of 16 residues. Per the germline V gene, CDR1 is SGHTA and CDR2 is FQGNSA. DNA of the CDR3: TGTGCCAGCAGCTTAGAGCGGGAGCGCCTGATTGGCGAGCAGTACTTC. It specifies CASSLERERLIGEQYF.

In nucleotides, the CDR3 is TGTGCCCGACCTTGGGGACGGATCTACAATGAGCAGTACTTC. Translation gives CARPWGRIYNEQYF. The V call is TRBV7-9, the J call TRBJ2-1; D is possibly TRBD1 or TRBD2 (5 bases each). The better agreement between TRBJ2-7 and the DNA end casts doubt on the J call. Germline assignment: CDR1 SEHNR and CDR2 FQNEAQ (reference sequence). The CDR3 spans 14 residues.

This clonotype appeared a few times. V usage is TRBV28 and J usage is TRBJ2-7, with 8 positions matching TRBD1. Trimming took 6 bases from V and 6 from J; bases not matched to a gene: 13. Germline loops: CDR1 MDHEN, CDR2 SYDVKM. The CDR3 extends over 15 amino acids. The CDR3 here is CASSSPRDRRAEQYV. Here the CDR3 DNA reads TGTGCCAGCAGCTCTCCCCGGGACAGGCGGGCCGAGCAGTACGTC.

This chain joins TRBV30 and TRBJ1-5; D gene uncertain. The CDR3 length is 13 residues. V was pared by 2 bases and J by 5 bases, with 10 bases between. Germline V lookup: CDR1 GTSNPN, CDR2 SVGIG (reference sequence). As DNA, the CDR3 is TGTGCCTGGAGTTCGGGGAACGATCAGCCCCAGCATTTT. As protein: CAWSSGNDQPQHF.

This rearrangement joins TRBV5-4 to TRBJ2-3; D possibly corresponds to TRBD1 (5 bases). Germline-derived CDR1 and CDR2 are SGHNT and YYREEE (reference sequence). This CDR3 spans 13 amino acids. The V gene lost 8 bases and the J gene lost 1 base, with 11 bases spanning the gap. CDR3 region: CASNAGRTDTQYF. DNA of the CDR3: TGTGCCAGTAACGCAGGGCGCACAGATACGCAGTATTTT. Variable domain in full (rest from reference TRBV5-4 and TRBJ2-3): ETGVTQSPTHLIKTRGQQVTLRCSSQSGHNTVSWYQQALGQGPQFIFQYYREEENGRGNFPPRFSGLQFPNYSSELNVNALELDDSALYLCASNAGRTDTQYFGPGTRLTVL.

The V call is TRBV15, the J call TRBJ2-3; no reliable D call. CDR1 is LNHNV and CDR2 is YYDKDF in the germline V gene (reference sequence). CDR3 length: 16 residues. V shed 0 bases and J shed 2 bases, with 12 bases lying between them. CDR3: CATSRDWPGPTDTQYF. The CDR3 region has the DNA TGTGCCACCAGCAGAGATTGGCCCGGGCCCACAGATACGCAGTATTTT.

This chain connects TRBV19 to TRBJ1-5; no clear D gene. This CDR3 is 14 amino acids long. V was pared by 8 bases and J by 6 bases, with 17 bases between. CDR1 LNHDA and CDR2 SQIVND come from the germline V gene (reference sequence). CDR3 region: CASGGQLNSQPQHF. The DNA for the CDR3 is TGTGCCAGTGGAGGGCAATTAAATAGTCAGCCCCAGCATTTT.

The chain has TRBV6-6 and TRBJ2-7; TRBD2 might be the D (6 bases). This CDR3 has 13 amino acids. V was shortened by 4 bases and J by 6 bases, with 13 bases between the two germline ends. Germline values: CDR1 MNHNY, CDR2 SVGAGI (reference sequence). The CDR3 DNA is TGTGCCAGCAGTTTCGCGGGACCTCCCGAGCAGTACGTC. Its protein product is CASSFAGPPEQYV.

The sample holds a few counts of this clonotype. DNA of the CDR3: TGTGCCAGCAGTACAGGACAGGGGGCCCACGAGCAGTACTTC. Translation gives CASSTGQGAHEQYF. The chain recombines TRBV12-3 or TRBV12-4 with TRBJ2-7; TRBD1 agrees at 11 bases. J lost 5 bases, V lost 5 bases, and 5 bases had no gene match. The CDR3 is made up of 14 amino acids.

The table lists this clonotype with a count of one. V is TRBV5-1 and J is TRBJ2-2; 8 nucleotides line up with TRBD1. The V gene's germline CDR1 is SGHRS and CDR2 YFSETQ. Trimming took 1 base from V and 4 from J; bases not matched to a gene: 6. This CDR3 has 16 residues. This CDR3 reads CASSLNPRGLTGELFF. The CDR3 DNA reads as TGCGCCAGCAGCTTGAATCCCAGGGGGCTCACCGGGGAGCTGTTTTTT.

This clonotype turned up a few times. This rearrangement joins TRBV4-1 to TRBJ1-3; no reliable D call. The CDR3 length is 17 residues. The V end was cut by 3 bases, the J end by 0 bases, with 15 bases between. CDR1 and CDR2 (germline): MGHRA, YSYEKL. CDR3 nucleotides: TGCGCCAGCAGCCACCCTTCGGACGGGATCTCTGGAAACACCATATATTTT. This codes for CASSHPSDGISGNTIYF.

Many counts were recorded for this clonotype. CDR3 in DNA: TGTGCCAGTAGTACCGGGTACTCCTACAATGAGCAGTTCTTC. Amino acids: CASSTGYSYNEQFF. The chain joins TRBV19 to TRBJ2-1, with no clear D. The germline V gene encodes CDR1 LNHDA and CDR2 SQIVND (reference sequence). V dropped 4 bases and J dropped 0 bases, with 7 bases sitting between them. CDR3 size: 14 residues.

In this sample, this clonotype turned up a few times. The chain joins TRBV7-2 to TRBJ2-1; D uncertain. The CDR3 is made up of 14 amino acids. Germline V gives CDR1 SGHTA, CDR2 FQGNSA. Trimming shortened V by 0 bases and J by 8 bases, and 11 bases separated the two germline ends. This chain's CDR3 is CASSLAPRLHEQFF. The CDR3 DNA follows: TGTGCCAGCAGCTTAGCCCCCCGCCTCCATGAGCAGTTCTTC.

This clonotype was seen only a few times. This chain joins TRBV7-2 and TRBJ1-1; D gene ambiguous. The CDR3 extends over 15 amino acids. Looked up from germline, CDR1 is SGHTA and CDR2 is FQGNSA. Between the trimmed V and J ends, which lost 2 bases and 1 base, there was a span of 11 bases. The CDR3 region is CASSLIAVSNTEAFF. CDR3 in DNA: TGTGCCAGCAGCTTAATTGCGGTTTCGAACACTGAAGCTTTCTTT.

This clonotype was counted ten times or more. In DNA, the CDR3 is TGTGCCAGCTCACCACAGGCTAGTTACAATGAGCAGTTCTTC. Translated: CASSPQASYNEQFF. This sequence joins TRBV18 and TRBJ2-1; D gene ambiguous. V dropped 1 base and J dropped 4 bases, with 8 bases sitting between them. This CDR3 has 14 residues. Germline CDR1 is KGHSH and CDR2 is LQKENI. Looking up the rest from reference TRBV18 and TRBJ2-1 gives the full variable domain: NAGVMQNPRHLVRRRGQEARLRCSPMKGHSHVYWYRQLPEEGLKFMVYLQKENIIDESGMPKERFSAEFPKEGPSILRIQQVVRGDSAAYFCASSPQASYNEQFFGPGTRLTVL.

Only a few counts were recorded for this clonotype. The rearrangement uses TRBV23-1 and TRBJ2-3; the match to TRBD2 covers 11 bases. TRBV23-1 is an ORF for which the function is uncertain. This CDR3 has 21 residues. The junction had 15 bases not matched to a gene; V was cut back by 0 bases and J by 1 base. In DNA, the CDR3 is TGCGCCAGCAGTCAATCGGTTCTCCGTACTAGCGGGAGTAGTGGCACAGATACGCAGTATTTT. Translated, it gives CASSQSVLRTSGSSGTDTQYF.

This clonotype was counted between two and nine times. The chain has TRBV6-5 and TRBJ2-2, with D uncertain. Germline CDR1 MNHEY, CDR2 SVGAGI. The CDR3 sequence is 13 residues long. Trimming shortened V by 11 bases and J by 0 bases, and 10 bases separated the two germline ends. The CDR3 here is CAGRAPNTGELFF. In DNA, the CDR3 is TGTGCCGGTAGGGCCCCGAACACCGGGGAGCTGTTTTTT.

This clonotype was recorded at least ten times. The genes are TRBV6-5 and TRBJ1-2; D is undetermined. Germline CDR1 MNHEY, CDR2 SVGAGI. V lost 0 bases, J lost 1 base, and 12 bases lay in between. CDR3 size: 16 residues. The CDR3 spells CASSYSMLGFNYGYTF. The CDR3 nucleotides are TGTGCCAGCAGTTACTCGATGCTGGGCTTTAACTATGGCTACACCTTC.

This clonotype has a count of ten or more. CDR3 sequence: CASSRNSGDLNEQFF. CDR3 coding DNA: TGTGCCAGCAGCCGTAATTCGGGGGACTTGAATGAGCAGTTCTTC. The chain links TRBV7-2 to TRBJ2-1, with a possible D match to TRBD2 (6 bases). The CDR3 spans 15 residues. The V gene's germline CDR1 is SGHTA and CDR2 FQGNSA. Between the trimmed V and J ends, which lost 5 bases and 7 bases, there was a span of 18 bases.

This chain joins TRBV19 and TRBJ2-1; D not certain. In germline, CDR1 is LNHDA, CDR2 SQIVND (reference sequence). V lost 4 bases to trimming and J lost 6 bases, with 16 bases between them. The CDR3 is 15 residues long. CDR3 region: CASSTLELRTNEQFF. CDR3 in DNA: TGTGCCAGTAGTACTCTAGAGTTGCGCACCAATGAGCAGTTCTTC. The full variable domain, with the rest looked up from reference TRBV19 and TRBJ2-1, is DGGITQSPKYLFRKEGQNVTLSCEQNLNHDAMYWYRQDPGQGLRLIYYSQIVNDFQKGDIAEGYSVSREKKESFPLTVTSAQKNPTAFYLCASSTLELRTNEQFFGPGTRLTVL.

CDR3 in DNA: TGCGCCAGCAGTCGGACCTCCTACAATGAGCAGTTCTTC. Translated: CASSRTSYNEQFF. This chain joins TRBV10-1 and TRBJ2-1, with no clear D. From germline, CDR1 is WNHNN and CDR2 SYGVQD (reference sequence). Trimming stripped 5 bases from V and 0 bases from J, with 5 bases between. The CDR3 loop spans 13 amino acids.

This clonotype was found a few times. The chain uses TRBV7-6 and TRBJ2-3; a weak D match, TRBD1 (5 bases). Germline-derived CDR1 and CDR2 are SGHVS and FNYEAQ. V lost 1 base and J 6 bases, leaving 11 bases between the germline ends. The CDR3 contains 14 residues. The CDR3 here is CASSLGPPGDTQYF. DNA for the CDR3: TGTGCCAGCAGCTTAGGCCCTCCAGGGGATACGCAGTATTTT.

The chain uses TRBV6-5 and TRBJ2-7; TRBD2 agrees at 7 bases. This CDR3 comprises 16 residues. Germline CDR1 and CDR2: MNHEY and SVGAGI. Trimming took 0 bases from V and 4 from J; bases not matched to a gene: 9. The CDR3 protein is CASSYSGLNLYYEQYF. The CDR3 DNA is TGTGCCAGCAGTTACTCGGGACTAAATCTTTATTACGAGCAGTACTTC.

V is TRBV27 and J is TRBJ1-6, with no clear D. V lost 5 bases to trimming and J lost 9 bases, with 11 bases between them. This CDR3 spans 13 amino acids. CDR1 is MNHEY, CDR2 SMNVEV, per germline (reference sequence). CDR3 in amino acids: CASSPMEVSPLHF. Written as DNA, the CDR3 is TGTGCCAGCAGTCCGATGGAGGTTTCACCCCTCCACTTT.

With regard to this clonotype: At one of its ends the junction is not consistent with the germline gene, which may arise from a read error. The chain has TRBV28 and TRBJ1-6, with D uncertain. CDR3 length: 14 residues. In germline, CDR1 is MDHEN, CDR2 SYDVKM. The CDR3 DNA reads as TGTGCCAGCAGTGTACTTATCGATAATTCACCCTTCCACTTT. Protein product: CASSVLIDNSPFHF.

The table lists this clonotype with a count of one. The chain uses TRBV18 and TRBJ1-5; the D is unclear. The V and J ends lost 2 bases and 7 bases respectively, with 12 bases between them. CDR3 length equals 14 residues. Germline V gene data show CDR1 as KGHSH and CDR2 as LQKENI. The CDR3 here is CASSPGEDGQPQHF. The CDR3 DNA reads as TGTGCCAGCTCACCAGGGGAAGATGGCCAGCCCCAGCATTTT.